A single sample is the source of the 17 T cell receptor beta chains below, sequenced in a study of graft-versus-host responses after intestinal transplantation. Profiling relied on immunoSEQ multiplex PCR, and the TCRdb table lists in-frame clones only, not all of them. The sample has roughly 130,000 clones; around 90% are singletons. Antigen specificity for these receptors is unknown. The specimen comprised unstimulated CD4+ T cells sorted from spleen or lymph node cells, sampled before intestinal transplant. The receptors were gathered from a human donor who received an intestinal transplant.

The V call is TRBV28, the J call TRBJ2-7; weak D call: TRBD2 (6 bases). Germline CDR1 reads MDHEN; CDR2 reads SYDVKM. V lost 2 bases, J lost 4 bases, and 18 bases lay in between. CDR3 size: 16 residues. CDR3 region: CASSLTGTDNRYEQYF. The CDR3 DNA is TGTGCCAGCAGTTTAACCGGGACTGACAATAGATACGAGCAGTACTTC. Using reference TRBV28 and TRBJ2-7 for the parts outside the CDR3, the full variable domain is DVKVTQSSRYLVKRTGEKVFLECVQDMDHENMFWYRQDPGLGLRLIYFSYDVKMKEKGDIPEGYSVSREKKERFSLILESASTNQTSMYLCASSLTGTDNRYEQYFGPGTRLTVT.

The chain employs TRBV9 and TRBJ2-5; D is possibly TRBD2 (5 bases). Trimming stripped 2 bases from V and 3 bases from J, with 11 bases between. CDR1 and CDR2 (germline): SGDLS, YYNGEE. This CDR3 is built from 14 residues. CDR3 amino acids: CASSVLFGEETQYF. The DNA of the CDR3 is TGTGCCAGCAGCGTCCTTTTCGGGGAAGAGACCCAGTACTTC.

The genes are TRBV21-1 and TRBJ1-5; no DNA check was done on the table's D call, TRBD1. TRBV21-1 is labeled a pseudogene. The CDR3 is 15 residues long. In nucleotides, the CDR3 is TGTGCCAGCAGCAAATCGGGCAGGGGCAATCAGCCCCAGCATTTT. This encodes CASSKSGRGNQPQHF.

This chain uses TRBV5-1 with TRBJ2-7; unclear D gene. This CDR3 has 14 amino acids. CDR1 SGHRS and CDR2 YFSETQ come from the germline V gene. V gave up 5 bases and J gave up 2 bases, with 14 bases separating them. Here the CDR3 DNA reads TGCGCCAGCAGATTCGGAGCGAACCCCTACGAGCAGTACTTC. It codes for CASRFGANPYEQYF.

The table lists this clone with a few counts. V is TRBV7-9 and J is TRBJ2-7; possible D gene TRBD1, 6 bases. The germline V and J ends were trimmed by 5 bases and 2 bases, with 16 bases remaining between them. The V gene's germline CDR1 is SEHNR and CDR2 FQNEAQ (reference sequence). The CDR3 consists of 15 residues. The DNA for the CDR3 is TGTGCCAGCAGCAACCAGGGGCTGAGCGCCTACGAGCAGTACTTC. Translating gives CASSNQGLSAYEQYF. The full variable domain, its missing parts supplied by reference TRBV7-9 and TRBJ2-7, is DTGVSQNPRHKITKRGQNVTFRCDPISEHNRLYWYRQTLGQGPEFLTYFQNEAQLEKSRLLSDRFSAERPKGSFSTLEIQRTEQGDSAMYLCASSNQGLSAYEQYFGPGTRLTVT.

This chain joins TRBV19 and TRBJ1-2; weak D call: TRBD1 (6 bases). The CDR3 length is 13 residues. Trimming took 5 bases from V and 7 from J, leaving 14 bases between them. Germline-derived CDR1 and CDR2 are LNHDA and SQIVND (reference sequence). The CDR3 is CASSLTSGVGYTF. The CDR3 region has the DNA TGTGCCAGTAGTCTGACGTCAGGGGTTGGCTACACCTTC.

V usage is TRBV4-1 and J usage is TRBJ1-6, with unresolved D. Trimming took 3 bases from V and 4 from J, leaving 13 bases between them. The CDR3 runs 16 residues. CDR1 MGHRA and CDR2 YSYEKL come from the germline V gene. The CDR3 region is CASSQEGFGYNSPLHF. The CDR3 nucleotides read TGCGCCAGCAGCCAGGAAGGGTTCGGATATAATTCACCCCTCCACTTT.

The V and J genes are TRBV2 and TRBJ1-1, with D perhaps TRBD1 (6 bases). The CDR3 is 12 amino acids. V was pared by 9 bases and J by 1 base, with 9 bases between. The germline V gene has CDR1 SNHLY and CDR2 FYNNEI. CDR3 region: CASGTSNTEAFF. In DNA, the CDR3 is TGTGCCAGTGGGACATCGAACACTGAAGCTTTCTTT.

The V and J genes are TRBV10-3 and TRBJ1-2, with D tentatively TRBD1 (5 bases). CDR1 is ENHRY, CDR2 SYGVKD, per germline. This CDR3 has 12 amino acids. The V end was cut by 4 bases, the J end by 4 bases, with 7 bases between. DNA of the CDR3: TGTGCCATCAGTGGGGGGGGCTATGGCTACACCTTC. Translating it yields CAISGGGYGYTF.

This chain links TRBV7-2 with TRBJ2-5; D remains ambiguous. The CDR3 runs 10 residues. CDR1 SGHTA and CDR2 FQGNSA come from the germline V gene. V was trimmed by 5 bases and J by 5 bases, leaving 3 bases between them. The CDR3 nucleotides are TGTGCCAGCAGCGCCGAGACCCAGTACTTC. Its translation is CASSAETQYF.

This chain joins TRBV6-1 and TRBJ1-3; D is ambiguous. Germline CDR1 and CDR2: MNHNS and SASEGT. The CDR3 runs to 15 residues. Trimming pared 3 bases from V and 4 bases from J, leaving 13 bases between. The CDR3 sequence is CASSDSLGGGNTIYF. The CDR3 DNA sequence: TGTGCCAGCAGTGATTCACTCGGAGGGGGAAACACCATATATTTT.

The chain has TRBV4-1 and TRBJ1-2; no definite D call. V lost 0 bases to trimming and J lost 2 bases, with 13 bases between them. The CDR3 consists of 16 residues. Germline CDR1 is MGHRA and CDR2 is YSYEKL. The CDR3 loop is CASSQDRYSVNYGYTF. The DNA for the CDR3 is TGCGCCAGCAGCCAAGATAGGTACAGTGTCAACTATGGCTACACCTTC.

V usage is TRBV29-1 and J usage is TRBJ2-1; TRBD2 aligns across 11 bases. The germline V gene has CDR1 SQVTM and CDR2 ANQGSEA. V dropped 7 bases and J dropped 5; count of bases not matched to a gene: 7. This CDR3 region has 14 residues. The CDR3 protein is CSAAGTSGDNEQFF. As DNA, the CDR3 is TGCAGCGCAGCCGGGACTAGCGGTGACAATGAGCAGTTCTTC.

V is TRBV28 and J is TRBJ2-4; TRBD1 aligns across 8 bases. J was trimmed by 0 bases and V by 5 bases; bases with no gene match: 12. Germline V lookup: CDR1 MDHEN, CDR2 SYDVKM. The CDR3 runs 18 residues. CDR3 coding DNA: TGTGCCAGCAGTACCCCGGGACAGGCAACACTAGCCAAAAACATTCAGTACTTC. This sequence encodes CASSTPGQATLAKNIQYF.

The J gene is TRBJ1-2, the V gene TRBV7-2; 8 bases agree with TRBD1. The CDR3 runs 15 residues. The J segment lost 4 bases and the V segment lost 2 bases, leaving 6 bases of the junction unmatched. The germline CDR1 and CDR2 sequences are SGHTA and FQGNSA. The CDR3 DNA reads TGTGCCAGCAGCTTATACGGACAGGGAAGCTATGGCTACACCTTC. Protein product: CASSLYGQGSYGYTF.

The chain employs TRBV7-9 and TRBJ1-4; D unresolved. The CDR3 sequence is 15 residues long. V dropped 1 base and J dropped 4 bases, with 10 bases sitting between them. Germline values: CDR1 SEHNR, CDR2 FQNEAQ (reference sequence). CDR3 in amino acids: CASSLVDRINEKLFF. The CDR3 nucleotides read TGTGCCAGCAGCTTAGTCGACCGAATTAATGAAAAACTGTTTTTT.

V usage is TRBV28 and J usage is TRBJ2-2, with no clear D. The CDR3 runs 14 residues. Trimming cost V 5 bases and J 1 base, with 8 bases left between them. Germline V gene sequence: CDR1 MDHEN, CDR2 SYDVKM. CDR3 residues: CASSQPWNTGELFF. The CDR3 coding sequence is TGTGCCAGCAGTCAACCCTGGAACACCGGGGAGCTGTTTTTT.